Listed below are T cell receptor beta chains from one sample, sequenced in a study of long-term antiretroviral therapy in people with HIV. Repertoires were generated with immunoSEQ multiplex PCR, while TCRdb's copy carries only in-frame clones and drops some. The sample consists of about 35,000 clones, roughly 79% of them appearing once. The material was unsorted PBMCs, obtained 3 years after starting antiretroviral therapy. These receptor sequences come from a man aged 50-59 years with HIV. Each CDR3 is given with its conserved first and last residue. D genes are given only for firm matches. Expanded clones get a size class; other rows say once, few or many, or leave the size out.

abundance,v_gene,d_gene,j_gene,CDR3aa,CDR3nt
-,TRBV4-3,TRBD1,TRBJ2-6,CASSQERTGGGGANVLTF,TGCGCCAGCAGCCAAGAGAGGACAGGGGGCGGAGGGGCCAACGTCCTGACTTTC
-,TRBV7-9,-,TRBJ2-1,CAEERGEYNEQFF,TGTGCAGAAGAAAGGGGGGAGTACAATGAGCAGTTCTTC
-,TRBV13,-,TRBJ1-2,CASSFRTANYGYTF,TGTGCCAGCAGCTTTCGGACAGCTAACTATGGCTACACCTTC
once,TRBV11-2,-,TRBJ2-5,CASSRQETQYF,TGTGCCAGCAGCCGTCAAGAGACCCAGTACTTC
-,TRBV25-1,-,TRBJ2-7,CASSGVQGLSYEQYF,TGTGCCAGCAGTGGAGTACAGGGTCTCTCCTACGAGCAGTACTTC
once,TRBV30,TRBD1,TRBJ1-5,CAWSRFGQGVRSNQPQHF,TGTGCCTGGAGTCGGTTTGGACAGGGGGTAAGAAGCAATCAGCCCCAGCATTTT
medium-sized,TRBV28,-,TRBJ2-7,CASSPMDPSSYEQYF,TGTGCCAGCAGTCCAATGGACCCGAGCTCCTACGAGCAGTACTTC
-,TRBV4-3,-,TRBJ2-1,CASSQDGRQGVGNEQFF,TGCGCCAGCAGCCAAGATGGTCGTCAGGGCGTGGGCAATGAGCAGTTCTTC
few,TRBV15,-,TRBJ1-1,CATSRDRGAMNTEAFF,TGTGCCACCAGCAGAGACCGGGGGGCTATGAACACTGAAGCTTTCTTT
-,TRBV6-4,TRBD1,TRBJ2-3,CASSDGDRDTDTQYF,TGTGCCAGCAGTGACGGGGACAGGGACACAGATACGCAGTATTTT
-,TRBV2,TRBD1,TRBJ2-3,CASSLSGQGIHTQYF,TGTGCCAGCAGCCTTTCCGGACAGGGGATACATACGCAGTATTTT
-,TRBV18,-,TRBJ2-7,CASSPGAVAEQYF,TGTGCCAGCTCACCAGGCGCGGTCGCCGAGCAGTACTTC
-,TRBV5-1,-,TRBJ2-3,CASSFGGEADTQYF,TGCGCCAGCAGCTTTGGGGGAGAGGCAGATACGCAGTATTTT
few,TRBV11-2,TRBD1,TRBJ2-7,CASRGDRVREQYF,TGTGCCAGCAGGGGGGACAGGGTTAGGGAGCAGTACTTC
-,TRBV28,-,TRBJ1-2,CASSLDLNYGYTF,TGTGCCAGCAGTTTGGACTTAAACTATGGCTACACCTTC
-,TRBV5-1,-,TRBJ2-1,CASSFMSGSHEQFF,TGCGCCAGCAGCTTCATGTCCGGGAGCCATGAGCAGTTCTTC
once,TRBV9,TRBD2,TRBJ2-7,CASSVPRDGGGDLYEQYF,TGTGCCAGCAGCGTACCCCGCGATGGCGGGGGGGACCTATACGAGCAGTACTTC
few,TRBV7-9,-,TRBJ1-2,CASSPTRSGDHGYTF,TGTGCCAGCAGCCCGACGCGTTCAGGGGACCATGGCTACACCTTC
-,TRBV5-5,-,TRBJ1-5,CASSGDGYSNQPQHF,TGTGCCAGCAGCGGGGACGGCTATAGCAATCAGCCCCAGCATTTT
-,TRBV19,-,TRBJ1-6,CASRKMPGGLFDSPLHF,TGTGCCAGTAGAAAAATGCCGGGGGGCTTATTTGATTCACCCCTCCACTTT
-,TRBV4-3,TRBD2,TRBJ2-3,CASSQQLAGGRDTQYF,TGCGCCAGCAGCCAACAACTAGCGGGAGGGAGAGATACGCAGTATTTT
-,TRBV15,TRBD2,TRBJ2-1,CATSRAPQRGGSREQFF,TGTGCCACCAGCAGAGCCCCTCAGCGGGGGGGCTCCCGTGAGCAGTTCTTC
-,TRBV27,TRBD2,TRBJ2-7,CASSLSGLAAYEQYF,TGTGCCAGCAGTTTATCGGGACTAGCGGCCTACGAGCAGTACTTC
-,TRBV4-1,-,TRBJ2-7,CASSQDGWFPYEQYF,TGCGCCAGCAGCCAAGATGGGTGGTTTCCCTACGAGCAGTACTTC
-,TRBV14,-,TRBJ2-5,CASSQDWGRETQYF,TGTGCCAGCAGCCAAGATTGGGGACGGGAGACCCAGTACTTC
-,TRBV2,-,TRBJ1-2,CARRMLDSRGYGYTF,TGTGCCAGGAGAATGCTTGATTCTCGGGGCTATGGCTACACCTTC
-,TRBV7-3,-,TRBJ2-3,CASSPGAKRADTQYF,TGTGCCAGCAGTCCCGGAGCTAAGCGGGCAGATACGCAGTATTTT
-,TRBV5-4,TRBD2,TRBJ2-5,CASSLGLAQETQYF,TGTGCCAGCAGCTTAGGACTAGCGCAGGAGACCCAGTACTTC
-,TRBV23-1,-,TRBJ2-3,CASSLPVGVSTDTQYF,TGCGCCAGCAGCCTCCCCGTTGGTGTATCCACAGATACGCAGTATTTT
-,TRBV19,-,TRBJ2-2,CASIQRGSSVTGELFF,TGTGCCAGTATTCAAAGGGGATCCTCTGTCACCGGGGAGCTGTTTTTT
-,TRBV7-2,-,TRBJ2-3,CASSFRDSTQYF,TGTGCCAGCAGCTTCCGGGACTCTACGCAGTATTTT
-,TRBV19,-,TRBJ1-5,CASKADRIREPQHF,TGTGCCAGTAAAGCCGACAGAATCAGGGAGCCCCAGCATTTT
once,TRBV4-1,TRBD2,TRBJ2-3,CASSQEGRGGRTDTQYF,TGCGCCAGCAGCCAAGAAGGGCGGGGCGGGAGAACAGATACGCAGTATTTT
-,TRBV6-5,-,TRBJ2-7,CASSYSEVYGEQYF,TGTGCCAGCAGTTACTCGGAGGTATACGGCGAGCAGTACTTC
-,TRBV2,-,TRBJ1-5,CASSEGRKNQPQHF,TGTGCCAGCAGTGAAGGGAGGAAAAATCAGCCCCAGCATTTT
medium-sized,TRBV6-1,-,TRBJ1-1,CASNKQGSTEAFF,TGTGCCAGCAATAAACAGGGAAGCACTGAAGCTTTCTTT
-,TRBV5-6,-,TRBJ1-2,CASSLEAGLRGYTF,TGTGCCAGCAGCTTGGAGGCAGGGCTGCGTGGCTACACCTTC
-,TRBV28,-,TRBJ2-3,CASSSSSHGTDTQYF,TGTGCCAGCAGTTCCTCCTCACATGGAACAGATACGCAGTATTTT
-,TRBV14,TRBD1,TRBJ2-1,CASSSGRHRGSYNEQFF,TGTGCCAGCAGCAGCGGTCGTCACAGGGGGTCCTACAATGAGCAGTTCTTC
-,TRBV27,-,TRBJ2-2,CASSRFPRGVTGELFF,TGTGCCAGCAGTCGGTTTCCCCGAGGGGTCACCGGGGAGCTGTTTTTT
-,TRBV15,-,TRBJ1-5,CATSRVGQPQHF,TGTGCCACCAGCAGAGTGGGTCAGCCCCAGCATTTT
few,TRBV19,-,TRBJ1-2,CATWSYGHGYTF,TGTGCCACCTGGAGTTACGGCCATGGCTACACCTTC
-,TRBV28,-,TRBJ1-1,CASSFPQSMNTEAFF,TGTGCCAGCAGTTTCCCCCAAAGCATGAACACTGAAGCTTTCTTT
-,TRBV4-3,-,TRBJ2-3,CASRGTYSTDTQYF,TGCGCCAGTCGGGGGACTTATAGCACAGATACGCAGTATTTT
-,TRBV28,-,TRBJ1-2,CASSFAIEGWDGYTF,TGTGCCAGCAGTTTCGCTATAGAGGGCTGGGATGGCTACACCTTC
-,TRBV4-3,-,TRBJ1-1,CASSRTSYTEAFF,TGCGCCAGCAGCCGTACATCATACACTGAAGCTTTCTTT
-,TRBV28,TRBD2,TRBJ2-1,CASSSTFSGGLGSYNEQFF,TGTGCCAGCAGTTCCACCTTTAGCGGGGGGCTTGGCTCCTACAATGAGCAGTTCTTC
-,TRBV19,-,TRBJ2-1,CASSIGPRGDEQFF,TGTGCCAGTAGTATAGGGCCCCGCGGCGATGAGCAGTTCTTC
few,TRBV4-2,-,TRBJ1-5,CASSRTDSNQPQHF,TGTGCCAGCAGCCGGACGGATAGCAATCAGCCCCAGCATTTT
-,TRBV7-8,TRBD2,TRBJ2-7,CASSSRTSGTYEQYF,TGTGCCAGCAGTTCCCGGACTAGCGGGACCTACGAGCAGTACTTC
-,TRBV6-1,TRBD2,TRBJ2-3,CASSLLAGDTDTQYF,TGTGCCAGCAGTCTATTAGCGGGGGACACAGATACGCAGTATTTT
-,TRBV29-1,TRBD2,TRBJ2-4,CSVEGQGVKAGGPNIQYF,TGCAGCGTTGAAGGGCAGGGGGTTAAAGCGGGAGGGCCAAACATTCAGTACTTC
-,TRBV2,-,TRBJ1-3,CASRAGSGRNTIYF,TGTGCCAGCCGAGCAGGGTCGGGTCGAAACACCATATATTTT
-,TRBV18,-,TRBJ2-7,CASSPPGIPYEQYF,TGTGCCAGCTCACCACCGGGGATTCCCTACGAGCAGTACTTC
-,TRBV4-2,TRBD1,TRBJ1-1,CASSQQSAGQGAGEAFF,TGTGCCAGCAGCCAACAATCCGCGGGACAGGGGGCAGGCGAAGCTTTCTTT
-,TRBV5-3,-,TRBJ1-1,CARRAPRQGVEAFF,TGTGCCAGAAGAGCCCCGAGGCAGGGAGTTGAAGCTTTCTTT
-,TRBV2,-,TRBJ2-5,CASSPGTVYETQYF,TGTGCCAGCAGCCCCGGGACGGTCTACGAGACCCAGTACTTC